The entry below describes one TCR beta chain. Antigen: not known. The ends were cut back, 3 bases at V and 4 bases at J, with 19 bases in the middle. This CDR3 is 16 amino acids long. The germline V gene encodes CDR1 LGHNA and CDR2 YSLEER. The method was immunoSEQ multiplex PCR; TCRdb's version includes in-frame clones alone and lacks a portion of them. Here the sample spans tens of thousands of clones, about 92% being singletons. This sample stems from a study of graft-versus-host responses after intestinal transplantation. The genes are TRBV4-3 and TRBJ2-7; possibly TRBD1 for D (6 bases). The sequence was obtained from a human donor who received an intestinal transplant. This sample comprised unstimulated CD8+ T cells sorted from spleen or lymph node cells, obtained before intestinal transplant. CDR3 sequence (DNA): TGCGCCAGCAGCCAGGGGTCCGAGACAGGACCTTACGAGCAGTACTTC. It yields the protein CASSQGSETGPYEQYF.